This T cell receptor (beta chain) was identified in a study of cytomegalovirus exposure and HLA in healthy donors. As for this clone: Its target is not known.

Per germline, CDR1 SGHTA and CDR2 FQGTGA. Trimming took off 5 bases at V and 4 bases at J, with 6 bases between the two ends. The CDR3 is made up of 12 amino acids. PCR amplification relied on 60 Vbeta primers (plus 13 Jbeta primers). Original processing notes: Among the unique TCR beta chains that a later analysis counted, about 81 million in all, about 11 million were shared. TCRdb keeps only in-frame clones here, not all; method: immunoSEQ multiplex PCR. V and J calls and clone size are as listed in that table; D and trimming were resolved from the DNA. The table includes some 170,000 clones, approximately 80% detected once. General study points: Excluded: some indistinguishable V segments such as TRBV6-2 and TRBV6-3.

The sequencing input was PBMCs. This TCR was recovered from a woman between 25 and 40 years old in good health and CMV-seropositive. The chain uses TRBV7-3 and TRBJ2-1, with D unresolved. CDR3 DNA sequence: TGTGCCAGCAGCGAGTATTACAATGAGCAGTTCTTC. It codes for CASSEYYNEQFF.